Shown below are 17 T cell receptor beta chains from a single sample sequenced in a study of blood T cell repertoires in COVID-19. Clones were read by immunoSEQ multiplex PCR, and TCRdb kept only the in-frame ones, dropping some. This sample yields some 110,000 clones, of which 86% are seen a single time; approximately 5% belongs to the top ten. Sequenced: peripheral blood. The receptors here all came from a human donor in a cohort sampled during active COVID-19.

As DNA, the CDR3 is TGTGCCAGCAAGACTAGCGCCGTCTACGAGCAGTACTTC. Its translation is CASKTSAVYEQYF. This chain uses TRBV12-3 or TRBV12-4 with TRBJ2-7; 8 nucleotides match TRBD2. The CDR3 loop spans 13 amino acids. Trimming at V came to 7 bases and at J to 3 bases, leaving 5 bases not matched to a gene.

The V and J genes are TRBV3-1 (or the pseudogene TRBV3-2) and TRBJ1-2; D ambiguous. The CDR3 has 14 residues. Germline loops: CDR1 LGHDT, CDR2 YNNKEL (reference sequence). Trimming shortened V by 4 bases and J by 9 bases, and 18 bases separated the two germline ends. CDR3 DNA sequence: TGTGCCAGCAGCCGAGGGCCCCCCGCCGGGAGCTACACCTTC. As protein: CASSRGPPAGSYTF.

This chain joins TRBV3-1 (or the pseudogene TRBV3-2) and TRBJ2-1, with 7 nucleotides matching TRBD1. The germline V gene has CDR1 LGHDT and CDR2 YNNKEL (reference sequence). V shed 5 bases, J shed 8 bases, and the junction held 18 bases outside the gene matches. The CDR3 loop spans 17 amino acids. In DNA, the CDR3 is TGTGCCAGCAGCGGCCCCCGTGTGAGGGGGCGTGGGCATGAGCAGTTCTTC. This gives the protein CASSGPRVRGRGHEQFF.

This clone was detected only a few times. The CDR3 is CASRGETGLTDTQYF. CDR3 in DNA: TGTGCCAGCAGGGGCGAGACAGGGCTAACAGATACGCAGTATTTT. V is TRBV28 and J is TRBJ2-3; 7 nucleotides agree with TRBD1. CDR3 length equals 15 residues. Germline CDR1 and CDR2: MDHEN and SYDVKM. The junction had 9 bases not matched to a gene; V was cut back by 6 bases and J by 3 bases.

This chain joins TRBV5-1 and TRBJ2-1, with D maybe TRBD2 (6 bases). The CDR3 is 17 residues long. Germline V gene lookup returns CDR1 SGHRS and CDR2 YFSETQ. Trimming stripped 2 bases from V and 0 bases from J, with 15 bases between. CDR3 sequence: CASSLSGSGSSYNEQFF. CDR3 sequence (DNA): TGCGCCAGCAGCTTAAGTGGTAGCGGAAGCTCCTACAATGAGCAGTTCTTC.

The table lists this clone with a count of one. One end of the junction is discordant with germline, which a read error may explain. The chain recombines TRBV19 with TRBJ1-3, with D unclear. The CDR3 is 11 amino acids. Germline lookup yields CDR1 LNHDA and CDR2 SQIVND (reference sequence). The CDR3 DNA follows: TGTGCCAGTAACTCTCGAAACACCATATATTTT. Translating it yields CASNSRNTIYF.

This clone was seen a few times. This chain joins TRBV7-8 and TRBJ2-3, with 7 bases matching TRBD2. Germline trimming cut 0 bases from V and 5 bases from J; bases unmatched to any gene: 5. The CDR3 runs 15 residues. CDR1 and CDR2 (germline): SGHVS, FQNEAQ. DNA for the CDR3: TGTGCCAGCAGCTTAGCGCGTTTAGCGGGAGATACGCAGTATTTT. Its protein is CASSLARLAGDTQYF.

The chain is built from TRBV6-6 and TRBJ2-1; D unclear. Germline CDR1 MNHNY, CDR2 SVGAGI (reference sequence). This CDR3 region has 13 residues. Trimming removed 7 bases from V and 4 bases from J, with 11 bases in between. The CDR3 region is CASTDTEYNEQFF. The CDR3 region has the DNA TGTGCCAGCACCGATACAGAATACAATGAGCAGTTCTTC.

This clone was detected only a few times. The chain combines TRBV6-5 with TRBJ1-6, with 8 bases matching TRBD1. There are 16 residues in the CDR3. Per the germline V gene, CDR1 is MNHEY and CDR2 is SVGAGI. V trimming: 3 bases; J trimming: 7 bases; junction bases outside the gene matches: 8. The DNA for the CDR3 is TGTGCCAGCAGTTATGGTCGACAGGGGACGAATTCACCCCTCCACTTT. It specifies CASSYGRQGTNSPLHF.

This chain links TRBV12-3 or TRBV12-4 with TRBJ1-5; possible D gene TRBD1, 5 bases. The CDR3 length is 13 residues. Trimming stripped 6 bases from V and 5 bases from J, with 11 bases between. CDR3 bases: TGTGCCAGCAGCCCGGGGGATTATCAGCCCCAGCATTTT. Its translation is CASSPGDYQPQHF.

The chain links TRBV19 to TRBJ1-4; 9 bases line up with TRBD1. This CDR3 is 16 amino acids long. CDR1 and CDR2 from the germline V gene are LNHDA and SQIVND (reference sequence). The V segment lost 4 bases and the J segment 0 bases; nucleotides outside the gene matches: 3. The CDR3 loop is CASSKRQGATNEKLFF. Here the CDR3 DNA reads TGTGCCAGTAGTAAAAGACAGGGGGCAACTAATGAAAAACTGTTTTTT.

The V call is TRBV6-6, the J call TRBJ2-1; TRBD2 aligns across 8 bases. Germline loops: CDR1 MNHNY, CDR2 SVGAGI (reference sequence). V gave up 5 bases and J gave up 4 bases; unmatched junction bases: 13. This CDR3 is 17 amino acids long. CDR3 protein: CASSPWSGGKQYNEQFF. For the CDR3, the DNA is TGTGCCAGCAGTCCATGGTCGGGAGGGAAACAATACAATGAGCAGTTCTTC.

The V and J genes are TRBV9 and TRBJ2-7; 14 positions agree with TRBD2. Germline CDR1 and CDR2: SGDLS and YYNGEE. The V gene end was trimmed by 3 bases and the J gene end by 6 bases; junction bases not matched to a gene: 8. The CDR3 covers 16 residues. CDR3 residues: CASSARTSGRFTEQYF. The CDR3 region has the DNA TGTGCCAGCAGCGCCCGGACTAGCGGGAGGTTTACCGAGCAGTACTTC.

The rearrangement uses TRBV25-1 and TRBJ2-1; the match to TRBD1 covers 8 bases. The CDR3 runs 17 residues. CDR1 and CDR2 from the germline V gene are MGHDK and SYGVNS. Unmatched junction bases numbered 11, after V lost 4 bases and J lost 3 bases. CDR3 sequence reads: CASSGWTGTQVYNEQFF. In DNA, the CDR3 is TGTGCCAGCAGTGGGTGGACAGGGACCCAAGTCTACAATGAGCAGTTCTTC. The full variable domain, its missing parts supplied by reference TRBV25-1 and TRBJ2-1, is EADIYQTPRYLVIGTGKKITLECSQTMGHDKMYWYQQDPGMELHLIHYSYGVNSTEKGDLSSESTVSRIRTEHFPLTLESARPSHTSQYLCASSGWTGTQVYNEQFFGPGTRLTVL.

The rearrangement joins TRBV5-1 to TRBJ2-2, with D uncertain. Germline V CDR1 and CDR2: SGHRS, YFSETQ. Between the trimmed V and J ends, which lost 6 bases and 6 bases, there was a span of 9 bases. This CDR3 is 12 amino acids long. CDR3 loop: CASMISAGELFF. The CDR3 bases are TGCGCCAGCATGATTTCGGCCGGGGAGCTGTTTTTT.

The chain is built from TRBV7-2 and TRBJ1-2; the D gene is possibly TRBD1 (6 bases). Trimming removed 2 bases from V and 0 bases from J, with 10 bases in between. The CDR3 has 15 amino acids. Per the germline V gene, CDR1 is SGHTA and CDR2 is FQGNSA. Here the CDR3 DNA reads TGTGCCAGCAGCTTAAACGGGACACCTAACTATGGCTACACCTTC. Translation gives CASSLNGTPNYGYTF.

V is TRBV3-1 (or the pseudogene TRBV3-2) and J is TRBJ2-1; 14 bases fit TRBD2. The CDR3 loop spans 16 amino acids. Germline CDR1 and CDR2: LGHDT and YNNKEL (reference sequence). Losses at the gene ends were 5 bases for V and 3 bases for J; bases not matched to a gene: 3. Here the CDR3 reads CASSYGTSGGYNEQFF. The CDR3 bases are TGTGCCAGCAGCTACGGGACTAGCGGGGGCTACAATGAGCAGTTCTTC.